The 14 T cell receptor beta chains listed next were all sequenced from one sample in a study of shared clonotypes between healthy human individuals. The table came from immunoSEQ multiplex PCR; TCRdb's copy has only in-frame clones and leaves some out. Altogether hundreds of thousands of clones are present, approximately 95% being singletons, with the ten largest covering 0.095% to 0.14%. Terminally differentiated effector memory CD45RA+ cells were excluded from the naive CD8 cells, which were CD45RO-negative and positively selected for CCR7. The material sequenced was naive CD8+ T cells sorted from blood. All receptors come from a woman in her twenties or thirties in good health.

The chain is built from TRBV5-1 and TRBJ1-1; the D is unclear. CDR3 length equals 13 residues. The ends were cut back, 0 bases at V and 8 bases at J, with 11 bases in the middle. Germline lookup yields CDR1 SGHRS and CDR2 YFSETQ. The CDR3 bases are TGCGCCAGCAGCTTGGCCGGCAGCAGCGAAGCTTTCTTT. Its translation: CASSLAGSSEAFF.

The CDR3 here is CASSFVGGQPQHF. DNA for the CDR3: TGTGCCAGCAGTTTTGTGGGAGGTCAGCCCCAGCATTTT. This sequence joins TRBV28 and TRBJ1-5; D gene unclear. The CDR3 has 13 amino acids. The germline V gene encodes CDR1 MDHEN and CDR2 SYDVKM. The V and J ends lost 3 bases and 6 bases respectively, with 9 bases between them.

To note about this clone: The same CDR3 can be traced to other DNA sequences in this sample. The CDR3 sequence is CSVDYGYTF. Here the CDR3 DNA reads TGCAGCGTGGACTATGGCTACACCTTC. The V call is TRBV29-1, the J call TRBJ1-2, with D unclear. This CDR3 contains 9 residues. Trimming took off 6 bases at V and 3 bases at J, with 2 bases between the two ends. The V gene's germline CDR1 is SQVTM and CDR2 ANQGSEA.

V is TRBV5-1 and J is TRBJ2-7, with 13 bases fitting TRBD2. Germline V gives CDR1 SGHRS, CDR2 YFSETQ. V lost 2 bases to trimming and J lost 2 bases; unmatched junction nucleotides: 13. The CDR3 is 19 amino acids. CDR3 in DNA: TGCGCCAGCAGCTTTGATCTTGGACTAGCGGGAGTGGGGGCCTACGAGCAGTACTTC. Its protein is CASSFDLGLAGVGAYEQYF.

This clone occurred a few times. In nucleotides, the CDR3 is TGTGCCAGCAGTACGAGACAGGGGCTTCGCAATGAGCAGTTCTTC. Its translation: CASSTRQGLRNEQFF. V gene TRBV6-5 combines with J gene TRBJ2-1, with 8 bases identical to TRBD1. In germline, CDR1 is MNHEY, CDR2 SVGAGI. Unmatched junction bases numbered 9, after V lost 5 bases and J lost 6 bases. The CDR3 consists of 15 residues.

CDR3 residues: CASSQDLRGYSSTDTQYF. In DNA, the CDR3 is TGTGCCAGCAGCCAAGATCTTAGGGGGTACTCTAGCACAGATACGCAGTATTTT. The gene calls are TRBV4-2 and TRBJ2-3, with a weak D call TRBD1 (6 bases). The CDR3 is 18 amino acids. Germline loops: CDR1 LGHNA, CDR2 YNFKEQ. Trimming cost V 0 bases and J 0 bases, with 16 bases left between them.

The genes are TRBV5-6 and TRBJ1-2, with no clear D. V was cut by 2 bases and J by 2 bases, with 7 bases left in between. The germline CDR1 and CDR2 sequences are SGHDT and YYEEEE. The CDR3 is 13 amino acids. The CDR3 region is CASSFLMNYGYTF. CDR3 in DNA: TGTGCCAGCAGCTTTCTAATGAACTATGGCTACACCTTC.

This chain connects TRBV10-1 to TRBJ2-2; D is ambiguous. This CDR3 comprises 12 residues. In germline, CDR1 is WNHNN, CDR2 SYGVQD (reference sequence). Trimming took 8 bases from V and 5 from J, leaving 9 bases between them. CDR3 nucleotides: TGCGCCAGCGCTATCAGGACCGGGGAGCTGTTTTTT. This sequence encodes CASAIRTGELFF.

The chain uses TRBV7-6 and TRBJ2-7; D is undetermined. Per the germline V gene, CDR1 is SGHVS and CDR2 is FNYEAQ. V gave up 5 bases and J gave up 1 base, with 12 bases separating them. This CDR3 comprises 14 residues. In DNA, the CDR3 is TGTGCCAGCAGCCCTATGTTACTGTCCTACGAGCAGTACTTC. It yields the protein CASSPMLLSYEQYF.

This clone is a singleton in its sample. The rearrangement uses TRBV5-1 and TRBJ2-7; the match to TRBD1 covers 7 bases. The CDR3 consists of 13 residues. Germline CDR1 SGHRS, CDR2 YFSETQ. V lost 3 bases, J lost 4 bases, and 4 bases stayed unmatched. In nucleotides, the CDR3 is TGCGCCAGCAGCTCAGAGACAGGGTACGAGCAGTACTTC. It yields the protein CASSSETGYEQYF.

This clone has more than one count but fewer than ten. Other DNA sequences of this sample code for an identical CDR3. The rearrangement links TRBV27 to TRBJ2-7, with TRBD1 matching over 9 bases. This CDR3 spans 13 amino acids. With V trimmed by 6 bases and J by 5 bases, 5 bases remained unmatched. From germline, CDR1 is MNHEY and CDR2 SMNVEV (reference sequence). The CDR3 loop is CASRGGTGHEQYF. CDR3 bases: TGTGCCAGCAGGGGAGGGACAGGGCACGAGCAGTACTTC.

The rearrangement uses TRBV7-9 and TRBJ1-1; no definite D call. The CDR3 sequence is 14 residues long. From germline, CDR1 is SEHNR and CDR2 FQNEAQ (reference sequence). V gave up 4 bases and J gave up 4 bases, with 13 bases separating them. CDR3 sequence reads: CASSSTTSGTEAFF. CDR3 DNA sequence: TGTGCCAGCAGCTCTACCACATCCGGCACTGAAGCTTTCTTT.

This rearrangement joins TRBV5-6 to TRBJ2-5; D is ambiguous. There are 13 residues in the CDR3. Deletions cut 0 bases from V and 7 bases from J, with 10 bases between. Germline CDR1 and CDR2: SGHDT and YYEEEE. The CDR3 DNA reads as TGTGCCAGCAGCTTGGCAATGAAAATGACCCAGTACTTC. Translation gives CASSLAMKMTQYF.

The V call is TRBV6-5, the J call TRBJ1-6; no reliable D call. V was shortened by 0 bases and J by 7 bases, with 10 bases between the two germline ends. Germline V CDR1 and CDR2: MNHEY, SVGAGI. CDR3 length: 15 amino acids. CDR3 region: CASSYSVGWNSPLHF. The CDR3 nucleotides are TGTGCCAGCAGTTACTCCGTAGGGTGGAATTCACCCCTCCACTTT.